This is a list of T cell receptor beta chains from one sample in a study of blood T cell repertoires in COVID-19. The protocol was immunoSEQ multiplex PCR, while the TCRdb copy is restricted to in-frame clones and leaves out a portion. There are around 60,000 clones in the sample; just under 75% occur only once, and roughly 4.9% lies in the top ten. The source material was peripheral blood. The receptors shown here come from a woman aged 70-85 years with COVID-19, enrolled during active disease. CDR3s include the opening cysteine and the closing phenylalanine or tryptophan. A D gene is named only where the DNA matches it firmly. Size is omitted from some rows. Given values are once, few, many or a class for expanded clones.

j_call: TRBJ2-1
v_call: TRBV2
cdr3_length: 15
d_call: .
clone_size: few
cdr3_nt: TGTGCCAGCAGTGAACCCTTTCGGCGGGGCAATGAGCAGTTCTTC
cdr3_aa: CASSEPFRRGNEQFF

j_call: TRBJ1-3
v_call: TRBV21-1
cdr3_length: 20
d_call: .
clone_size: .
cdr3_nt: TGTGCCAGCAGCAAATTTTGGGGGCAAGTGCTACTTAACACTGGAAACACCATATATTTT
cdr3_aa: CASSKFWGQVLLNTGNTIYF

j_call: TRBJ2-6
v_call: TRBV7-2
cdr3_length: 15
d_call: TRBD2
clone_size: .
cdr3_nt: TGTGCCAGCAGGATCGGGGGGACTGGGGCCAACGTCCTGACTTTC
cdr3_aa: CASRIGGTGANVLTF

j_call: TRBJ2-7
v_call: TRBV6-1
cdr3_length: 16
d_call: TRBD2
clone_size: once
cdr3_nt: TGTGCCAGCAGTGGAGGTGGCGGGGGGGCGTTTTACGAGCAGTACTTC
cdr3_aa: CASSGGGGGAFYEQYF

j_call: TRBJ2-2
v_call: TRBV5-4
cdr3_length: 16
d_call: TRBD2
clone_size: .
cdr3_nt: TGTGCCAGCAGCTCCCGACTAGCGCAAAACACCGGGGAGCTGTTTTTT
cdr3_aa: CASSSRLAQNTGELFF

j_call: TRBJ2-5
v_call: TRBV7-9
cdr3_length: 16
d_call: TRBD2
clone_size: few
cdr3_nt: TGTGCCAGCAGCTTAGCGGTAGCGGGGGGTCAAGAGACCCAGTACTTC
cdr3_aa: CASSLAVAGGQETQYF

j_call: TRBJ1-5
v_call: TRBV19
cdr3_length: 17
d_call: .
clone_size: .
cdr3_nt: TGTGCCAGTAGTATAGTAAGTCACAGGGCGGGCAATCAGCCCCAGCATTTT
cdr3_aa: CASSIVSHRAGNQPQHF

j_call: TRBJ2-2
v_call: TRBV9
cdr3_length: 16
d_call: TRBD2
clone_size: .
cdr3_nt: TGTGCCAGCAGCGTAGGTGGCGGGGGAGTAACCGGGGAGCTGTTTTTT
cdr3_aa: CASSVGGGGVTGELFF

j_call: TRBJ2-2
v_call: TRBV5-4
cdr3_length: 13
d_call: TRBD1
clone_size: few
cdr3_nt: TGTGCCAGCAGCACACAGGGGTCCGGGGAGCTGTTTTTT
cdr3_aa: CASSTQGSGELFF

j_call: TRBJ1-1
v_call: TRBV20-1
cdr3_length: 8
d_call: .
clone_size: .
cdr3_nt: TGCAGTGCCCCGGGTCCTTTCTTT
cdr3_aa: CSAPGPFF

j_call: TRBJ1-5
v_call: TRBV2
cdr3_length: 15
d_call: TRBD1
clone_size: few
cdr3_nt: TGTGCCAGCAGTGCCGGGACAGGGCTTTATCAGCCCCAGCATTTT
cdr3_aa: CASSAGTGLYQPQHF

j_call: TRBJ1-2
v_call: TRBV5-6
cdr3_length: 13
d_call: .
clone_size: .
cdr3_nt: TGTGCCAGCAGTCCTATAAGCCACTATGGCTACACCTTC
cdr3_aa: CASSPISHYGYTF

j_call: TRBJ1-1
v_call: TRBV4-3
cdr3_length: 17
d_call: TRBD1
clone_size: .
cdr3_nt: TGCGCCAGCAGCCAAGATTTAGCAGGGGGCGGTAGTATGGAAGCTTTCTTT
cdr3_aa: CASSQDLAGGGSMEAFF

j_call: TRBJ1-2
v_call: TRBV6-5
cdr3_length: 14
d_call: TRBD1
clone_size: .
cdr3_nt: TGTGCCAGCAGAGGCCCAGACAGGGCGCATGGCTACACCTTC
cdr3_aa: CASRGPDRAHGYTF

j_call: TRBJ2-6
v_call: TRBV5-6
cdr3_length: 18
d_call: TRBD1
clone_size: .
cdr3_nt: TGTGCCAGCAGCACCTCCGGGACAGGGGAAAGTGGGGCCAACGTCCTGACTTTC
cdr3_aa: CASSTSGTGESGANVLTF

j_call: TRBJ2-7
v_call: TRBV5-1
cdr3_length: 13
d_call: TRBD1
clone_size: few
cdr3_nt: TGCGCCAGTAGACCGGGACAGGGTTACGAGCAGTACTTC
cdr3_aa: CASRPGQGYEQYF